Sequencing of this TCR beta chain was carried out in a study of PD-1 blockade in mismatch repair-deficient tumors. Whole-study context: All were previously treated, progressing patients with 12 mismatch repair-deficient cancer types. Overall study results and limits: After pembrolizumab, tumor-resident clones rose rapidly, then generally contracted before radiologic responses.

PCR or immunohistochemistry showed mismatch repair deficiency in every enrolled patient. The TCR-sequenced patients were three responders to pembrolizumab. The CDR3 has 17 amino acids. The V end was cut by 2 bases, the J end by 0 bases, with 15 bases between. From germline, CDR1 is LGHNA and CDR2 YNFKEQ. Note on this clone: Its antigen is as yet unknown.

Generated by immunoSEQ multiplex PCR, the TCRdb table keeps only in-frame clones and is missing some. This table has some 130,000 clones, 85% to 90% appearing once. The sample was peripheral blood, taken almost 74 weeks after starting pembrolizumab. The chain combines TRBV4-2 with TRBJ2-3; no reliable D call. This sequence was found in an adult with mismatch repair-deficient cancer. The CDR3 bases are TGTGCCAGCAGCCAACTTGGCGGACCTTTTAGCACAGATACGCAGTATTTT. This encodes CASSQLGGPFSTDTQYF.